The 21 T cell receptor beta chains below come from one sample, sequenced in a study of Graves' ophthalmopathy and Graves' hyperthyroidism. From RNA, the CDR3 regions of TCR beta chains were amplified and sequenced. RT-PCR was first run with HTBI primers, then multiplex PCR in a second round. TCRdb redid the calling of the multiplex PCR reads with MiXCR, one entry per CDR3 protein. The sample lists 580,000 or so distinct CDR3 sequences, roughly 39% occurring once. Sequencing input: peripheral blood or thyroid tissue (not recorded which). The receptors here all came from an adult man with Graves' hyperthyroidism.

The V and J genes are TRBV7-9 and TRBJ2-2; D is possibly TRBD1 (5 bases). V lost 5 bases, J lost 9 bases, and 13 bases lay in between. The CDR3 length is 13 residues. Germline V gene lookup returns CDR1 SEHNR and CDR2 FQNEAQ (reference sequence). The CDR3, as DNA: TGTGCCAGCAGCCGTGACAGCGCCCGGGAGCTGTTTTTT. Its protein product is CASSRDSARELFF.

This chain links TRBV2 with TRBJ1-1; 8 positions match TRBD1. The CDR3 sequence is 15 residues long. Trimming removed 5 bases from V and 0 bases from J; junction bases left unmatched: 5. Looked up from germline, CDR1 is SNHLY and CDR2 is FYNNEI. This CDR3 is CASSTRTGLNTEAFF. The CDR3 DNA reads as TGTGCCAGCAGTACCCGGACAGGGTTGAACACTGAAGCTTTCTTT.

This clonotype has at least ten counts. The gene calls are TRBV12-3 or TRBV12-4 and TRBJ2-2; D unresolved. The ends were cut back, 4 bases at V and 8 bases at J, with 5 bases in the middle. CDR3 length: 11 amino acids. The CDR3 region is CASSSWGELFF. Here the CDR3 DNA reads TGTGCCAGCAGTTCCTGGGGGGAGCTGTTTTTT.

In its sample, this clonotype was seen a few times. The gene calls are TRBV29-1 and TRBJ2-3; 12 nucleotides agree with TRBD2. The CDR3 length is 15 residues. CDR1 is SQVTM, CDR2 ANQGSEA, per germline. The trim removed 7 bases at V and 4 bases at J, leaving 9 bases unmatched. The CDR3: CSGRGLAGTPDTQYF. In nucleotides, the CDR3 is TGCAGCGGAAGAGGACTAGCGGGAACGCCAGATACGCAGTATTTT.

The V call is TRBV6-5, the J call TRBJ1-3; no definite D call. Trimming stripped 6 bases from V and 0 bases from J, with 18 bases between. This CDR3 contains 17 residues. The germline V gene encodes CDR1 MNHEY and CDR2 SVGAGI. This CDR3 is CASSSITHGSSGNTIYF. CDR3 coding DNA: TGTGCCAGCAGCTCAATCACCCACGGGTCCTCTGGAAACACCATATATTTT.

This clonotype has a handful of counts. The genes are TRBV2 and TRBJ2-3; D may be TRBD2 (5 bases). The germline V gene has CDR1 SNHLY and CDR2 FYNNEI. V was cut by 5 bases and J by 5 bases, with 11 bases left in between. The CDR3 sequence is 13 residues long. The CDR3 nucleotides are TGTGCCAGCAGTCGTCGGGATAGAGATACGCAGTATTTT. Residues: CASSRRDRDTQYF.

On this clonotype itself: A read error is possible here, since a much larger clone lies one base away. CDR3 nucleotide sequence: TGTGCCAGCAGTCCCCATACTAGCGGGAGGGAGGAGCAGTACTTC. It yields the protein CASSPHTSGREEQYF. J is TRBJ2-7 and V is TRBV10-3; 13 positions match TRBD2. This CDR3 is 15 amino acids long. Germline CDR1 and CDR2: ENHRY and SYGVKD.

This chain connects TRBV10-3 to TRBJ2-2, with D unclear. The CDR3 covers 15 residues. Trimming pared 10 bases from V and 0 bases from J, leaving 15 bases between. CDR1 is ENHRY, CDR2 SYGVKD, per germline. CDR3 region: CASSPPASNTGELFF. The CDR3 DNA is TGTGCCAGCTCACCACCGGCGTCGAACACCGGGGAGCTGTTTTTT.

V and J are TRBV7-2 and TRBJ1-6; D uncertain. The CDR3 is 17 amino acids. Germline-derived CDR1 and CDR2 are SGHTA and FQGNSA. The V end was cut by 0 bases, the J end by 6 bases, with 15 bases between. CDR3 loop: CASSLADLVGGNSPLHF. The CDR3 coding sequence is TGTGCCAGCAGCTTAGCGGACCTCGTGGGCGGTAATTCACCCCTCCACTTT.

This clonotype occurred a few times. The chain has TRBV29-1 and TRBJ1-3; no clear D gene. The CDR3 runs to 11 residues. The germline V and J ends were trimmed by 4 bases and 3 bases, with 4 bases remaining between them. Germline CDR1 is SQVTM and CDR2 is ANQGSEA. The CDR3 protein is CSVAFGNTIYF. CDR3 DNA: TGCAGCGTTGCGTTTGGAAACACCATATATTTT.

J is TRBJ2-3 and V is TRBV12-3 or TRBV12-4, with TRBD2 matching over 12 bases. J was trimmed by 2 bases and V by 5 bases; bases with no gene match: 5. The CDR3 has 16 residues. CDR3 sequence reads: CASSPRLAGVTDTQYF. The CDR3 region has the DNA TGTGCCAGCAGTCCCCGACTAGCGGGAGTCACAGATACGCAGTATTTT.

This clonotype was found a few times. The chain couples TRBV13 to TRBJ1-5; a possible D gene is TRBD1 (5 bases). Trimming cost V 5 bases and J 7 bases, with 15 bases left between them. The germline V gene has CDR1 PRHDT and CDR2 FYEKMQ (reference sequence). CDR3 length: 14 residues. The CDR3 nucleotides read TGTGCCAGCAGCCCCGAGGAGGGGCGGCAGCCCCAGCATTTT. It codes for CASSPEEGRQPQHF.

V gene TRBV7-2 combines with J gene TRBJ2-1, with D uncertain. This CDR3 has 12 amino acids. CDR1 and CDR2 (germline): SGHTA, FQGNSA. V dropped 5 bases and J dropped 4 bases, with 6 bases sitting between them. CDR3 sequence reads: CASSDTYNEQFF. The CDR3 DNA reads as TGTGCCAGCAGCGACACATACAATGAGCAGTTCTTC.

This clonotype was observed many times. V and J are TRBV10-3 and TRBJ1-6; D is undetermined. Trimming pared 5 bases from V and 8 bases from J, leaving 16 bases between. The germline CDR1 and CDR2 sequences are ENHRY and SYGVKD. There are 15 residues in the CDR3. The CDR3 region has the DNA TGTGCCATCAGTCCAGACCTTTGGAGGGATTCACCCCTCCACTTT. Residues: CAISPDLWRDSPLHF.

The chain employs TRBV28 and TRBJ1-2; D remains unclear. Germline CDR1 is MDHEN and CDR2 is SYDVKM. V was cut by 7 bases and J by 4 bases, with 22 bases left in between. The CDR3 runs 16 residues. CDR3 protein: CASISGRELVGYGYTF. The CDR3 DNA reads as TGTGCCAGCATCAGTGGCCGGGAACTAGTGGGCTATGGCTACACCTTC.

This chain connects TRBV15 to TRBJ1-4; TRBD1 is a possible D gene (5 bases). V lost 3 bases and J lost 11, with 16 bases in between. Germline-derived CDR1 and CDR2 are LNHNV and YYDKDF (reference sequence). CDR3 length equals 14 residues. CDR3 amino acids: CATSRAGWARKLFF. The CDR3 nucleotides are TGTGCCACCAGCAGGGCAGGGTGGGCACGGAAACTGTTTTTT.

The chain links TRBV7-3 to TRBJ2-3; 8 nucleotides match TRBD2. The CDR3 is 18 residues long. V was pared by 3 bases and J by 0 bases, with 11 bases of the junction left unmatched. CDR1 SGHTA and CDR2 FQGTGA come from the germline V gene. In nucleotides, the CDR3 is TGTGCCAGCAGCTTGATAGCGGGGCCGATGGAAAGCACAGATACGCAGTATTTT. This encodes CASSLIAGPMESTDTQYF.

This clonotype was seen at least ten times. The CDR3: CSARLSGGETQYF. The DNA of the CDR3 is TGCAGTGCTAGACTAAGCGGGGGAGAGACCCAGTACTTC. The chain has TRBV20-1 and TRBJ2-5, with TRBD2 matching over 8 bases. CDR1 is DFQATT and CDR2 is SNEGSKA in the germline V gene (reference sequence). With 2 bases clipped from V and 4 bases from J, the junction kept 3 bases outside the gene matches. This CDR3 is built from 13 residues.

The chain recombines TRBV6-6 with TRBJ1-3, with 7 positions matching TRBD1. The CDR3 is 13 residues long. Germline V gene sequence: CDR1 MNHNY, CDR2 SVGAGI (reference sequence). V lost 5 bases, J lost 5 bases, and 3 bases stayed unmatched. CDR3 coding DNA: TGTGCCAGCAGTACGGGACAGAGAAACACCATATATTTT. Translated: CASSTGQRNTIYF.

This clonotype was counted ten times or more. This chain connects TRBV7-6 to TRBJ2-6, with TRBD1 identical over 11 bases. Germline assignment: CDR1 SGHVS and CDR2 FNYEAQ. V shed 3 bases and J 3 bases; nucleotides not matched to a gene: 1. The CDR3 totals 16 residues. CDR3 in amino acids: CASSLDRGRGANVLTF. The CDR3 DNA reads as TGTGCCAGCAGCTTGGACAGGGGGCGTGGGGCCAACGTCCTGACTTTC.

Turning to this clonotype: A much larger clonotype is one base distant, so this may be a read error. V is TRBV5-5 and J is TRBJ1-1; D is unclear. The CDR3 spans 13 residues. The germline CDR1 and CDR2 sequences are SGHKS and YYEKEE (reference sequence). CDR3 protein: CANSLRVHTEAFF. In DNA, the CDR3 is TGTGCCAACAGCTTGCGGGTACACACTGAAGCTTTCTTT.